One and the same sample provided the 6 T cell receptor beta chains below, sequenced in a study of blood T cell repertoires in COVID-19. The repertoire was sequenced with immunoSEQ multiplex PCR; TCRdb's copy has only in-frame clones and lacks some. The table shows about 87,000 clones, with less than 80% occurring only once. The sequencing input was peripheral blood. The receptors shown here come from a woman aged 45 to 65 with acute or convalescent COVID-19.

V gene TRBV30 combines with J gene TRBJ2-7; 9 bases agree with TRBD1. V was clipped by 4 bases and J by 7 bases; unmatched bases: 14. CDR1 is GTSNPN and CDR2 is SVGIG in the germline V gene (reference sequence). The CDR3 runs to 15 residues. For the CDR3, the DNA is TGTGCCTGGAATCGGGGTGGACAGGGGAGGAGTGAGCAGTACTTC. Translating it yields CAWNRGGQGRSEQYF.

CDR3 sequence reads: CASSPSRTIDYGYTF. The CDR3 DNA is TGTGCCAGCTCACCAAGCAGGACAATTGACTATGGCTACACCTTC. The chain joins TRBV18 to TRBJ1-2, with D possibly being TRBD1 (5 bases). The CDR3 consists of 15 residues. V shed 2 bases and J shed 3 bases, with 13 bases lying between them. Germline-derived CDR1 and CDR2 are KGHSH and LQKENI.

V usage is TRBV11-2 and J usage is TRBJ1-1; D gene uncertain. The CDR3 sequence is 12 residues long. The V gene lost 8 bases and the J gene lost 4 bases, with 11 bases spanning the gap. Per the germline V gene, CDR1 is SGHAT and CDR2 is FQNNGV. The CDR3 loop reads CASFYAGTEAFF. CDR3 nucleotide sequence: TGTGCCAGCTTCTACGCGGGCACTGAAGCTTTCTTT.

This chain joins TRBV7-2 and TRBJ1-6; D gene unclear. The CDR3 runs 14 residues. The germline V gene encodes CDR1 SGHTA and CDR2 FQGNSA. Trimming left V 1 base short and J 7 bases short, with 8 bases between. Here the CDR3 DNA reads TGTGCCAGCAGCTTAGGGGCAGTAAATTCACCCCTCCACTTT. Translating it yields CASSLGAVNSPLHF.

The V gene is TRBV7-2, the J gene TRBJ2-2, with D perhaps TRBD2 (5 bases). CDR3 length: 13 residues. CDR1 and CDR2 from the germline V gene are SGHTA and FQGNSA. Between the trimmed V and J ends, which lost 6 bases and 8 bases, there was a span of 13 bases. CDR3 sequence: CASSRGSTGELFF. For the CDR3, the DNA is TGTGCCAGCAGTCGAGGGAGTACTGGGGAGCTGTTTTTT.

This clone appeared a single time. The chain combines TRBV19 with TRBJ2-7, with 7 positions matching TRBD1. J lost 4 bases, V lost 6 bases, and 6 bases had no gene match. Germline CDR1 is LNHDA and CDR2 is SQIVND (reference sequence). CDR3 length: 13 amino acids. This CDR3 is CASSSTGIYEQYF. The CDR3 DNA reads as TGTGCCAGTAGCTCGACAGGGATATACGAGCAGTACTTC. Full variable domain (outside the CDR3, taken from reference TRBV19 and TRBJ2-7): DGGITQSPKYLFRKEGQNVTLSCEQNLNHDAMYWYRQDPGQGLRLIYYSQIVNDFQKGDIAEGYSVSREKKESFPLTVTSAQKNPTAFYLCASSSTGIYEQYFGPGTRLTVT.